These 26 T cell receptor beta chains came from one sample sequenced in a study of type 1 and type 2 diabetes patients. The PCR template was genomic DNA. A primer set of 30 forward and 13 reverse primers amplified the CDR3. One entry per CDR3 protein results from TCRdb running MiXCR on the multiplex PCR reads. The table records 270,000 or so distinct CDR3 sequences, roughly 50% of them present only once. Material for sequencing was peripheral blood mononuclear cells (PBMCs). These receptors were taken from a man aged 18-30 years with type 2 diabetes.

V usage is TRBV27 and J usage is TRBJ1-2; D might be TRBD1 (6 bases). Trimming cost V 7 bases and J 4 bases, with 16 bases left between them. Germline lookup yields CDR1 MNHEY and CDR2 SMNVEV (reference sequence). CDR3 length: 14 residues. This CDR3 is CASKGAGEGYGYTF. In nucleotides, the CDR3 is TGTGCCAGCAAAGGGGCAGGGGAAGGCTATGGCTACACCTTC.

Comment on this clonotype: Germline is not matched at one junction end, which may reflect a read error. The rearrangement uses TRBV7-3 and TRBJ2-3; 8 bases agree with TRBD2. Germline assignment: CDR1 SGHTA and CDR2 FQGTGA. This CDR3 comprises 15 residues. CDR3 DNA sequence: TGTGCCAGAAGACTAGTCGGGGGGGTTTGGGATACGAAGTATTTT. Translating it yields CARRLVGGVWDTKYF.

The rearrangement uses TRBV7-2 and TRBJ1-5; perhaps TRBD1 as D (5 bases). This CDR3 spans 14 amino acids. Germline CDR1 and CDR2: SGHTA and FQGNSA. V was clipped by 6 bases and J by 7 bases, with 16 bases between them. The CDR3 loop is CASSLGGIGQPQHF. CDR3 sequence (DNA): TGTGCCAGCAGTCTTGGGGGGATTGGCCAGCCCCAGCATTTT.

This clonotype was counted ten times or more. The chain uses TRBV14 and TRBJ2-7, with TRBD1 matching over 12 bases. CDR3 length: 14 amino acids. Germline V gene sequence: CDR1 SGHDN, CDR2 FVKESK. Trimming at V came to 3 bases and at J to 4 bases, leaving 1 base not matched to a gene. For the CDR3, the DNA is TGTGCCAGCAGCCAGGGACAGGGGGCTTACGAGCAGTACTTC. It is translated as CASSQGQGAYEQYF. The whole variable domain, filled in from reference TRBV14 and TRBJ2-7, reads EAGVTQFPSHSVIEKGQTVTLRCDPISGHDNLYWYRRVMGKEIKFLLHFVKESKQDESGMPNNRFLAERTGGTYSTLKVQPAELEDSGVYFCASSQGQGAYEQYFGPGTRLTVT.

J is TRBJ2-7 and V is TRBV6-6; D perhaps matches TRBD2 (6 bases). V was shortened by 4 bases and J by 4 bases, with 11 bases between the two germline ends. The CDR3 is made up of 13 amino acids. CDR1 is MNHNY, CDR2 SVGAGI, per germline (reference sequence). CDR3 coding DNA: TGTGCCAGCAGTTTCCTAGCGCTGTACGAGCAGTACTTC. This sequence encodes CASSFLALYEQYF.

This clonotype appeared many times. The chain is built from TRBV30 and TRBJ2-5; TRBD2 matches 10 bases. The germline gives CDR1 GTSNPN, CDR2 SVGIG (reference sequence). V lost 1 base and J lost 5; bases outside the gene matches: 4. The CDR3 spans 14 residues. CDR3 sequence reads: CAWSALAGGETQYF. CDR3 in DNA: TGTGCCTGGAGTGCGTTAGCGGGAGGTGAGACCCAGTACTTC.

The V call is TRBV12-3 or TRBV12-4, the J call TRBJ1-2, with a possible D match to TRBD1 (5 bases). V lost 7 bases and J lost 2, with 17 bases in between. CDR3 length: 15 residues. The CDR3 DNA reads as TGTGCCAGCACCGGGGTGGGGCAGAGCAACTATGGCTACACCTTC. It specifies CASTGVGQSNYGYTF.

J is TRBJ1-2 and V is TRBV2; 9 positions match TRBD1. The V and J ends lost 0 bases and 5 bases, in that order; junction bases with no gene match: 4. From germline, CDR1 is SNHLY and CDR2 FYNNEI. This CDR3 region has 15 residues. The CDR3 bases are TGTGCCAGCAGTGAAGCCGGGGACAGGGTGTATGGCTACACCTTC. Protein product: CASSEAGDRVYGYTF.

V usage is TRBV5-1 and J usage is TRBJ2-5, with D possibly being TRBD1 (6 bases). The CDR3 covers 14 residues. CDR1 and CDR2 from the germline V gene are SGHRS and YFSETQ. V was cut by 0 bases and J by 4 bases, with 10 bases left in between. The DNA for the CDR3 is TGCGCCAGCAGCTTGGAGGGGGTCGGAGAGACCCAGTACTTC. This encodes CASSLEGVGETQYF.

This chain links TRBV7-9 with TRBJ1-1; the D is unclear. This CDR3 comprises 13 residues. CDR1 and CDR2 from the germline V gene are SEHNR and FQNEAQ (reference sequence). Trimming shortened V by 5 bases and J by 7 bases, and 14 bases separated the two germline ends. CDR3 protein: CASSPPPKDEAFF. The DNA for the CDR3 is TGTGCCAGCAGCCCTCCCCCCAAAGATGAAGCTTTCTTT. The full variable domain, with the rest looked up from reference TRBV7-9 and TRBJ1-1, is DTGVSQNPRHKITKRGQNVTFRCDPISEHNRLYWYRQTLGQGPEFLTYFQNEAQLEKSRLLSDRFSAERPKGSFSTLEIQRTEQGDSAMYLCASSPPPKDEAFFGQGTRLTVV.

The chain has TRBV18 and TRBJ1-2; D is unclear. The V end lost 8 bases, the J end lost 6 bases, and 19 bases lay between the germline ends. The CDR3 extends over 14 amino acids. Germline values: CDR1 KGHSH, CDR2 LQKENI. CDR3: CASNPDTARDGYTF. Written as DNA, the CDR3 is TGTGCCAGCAACCCCGACACCGCGAGGGATGGCTACACCTTC.

This clonotype was observed a few times. This chain uses TRBV6-5 with TRBJ2-7; 8 nucleotides match TRBD1. CDR3 size: 15 residues. The germline V gene encodes CDR1 MNHEY and CDR2 SVGAGI. J was trimmed by 5 bases and V by 0 bases; bases with no gene match: 6. The CDR3 DNA is TGTGCCAGCAGTTACTCCAACAGGGGGGTCCACGAGCAGTACTTC. This sequence encodes CASSYSNRGVHEQYF.

CDR3 bases: TGTGCCAGCAGCTTAGACCCGACCACCGGGGAGCTGTTTTTT. The encoded protein is CASSLDPTTGELFF. V is TRBV7-2 and J is TRBJ2-2; D is unresolved. The ends were cut back, 1 base at V and 4 bases at J, with 7 bases in the middle. Germline lookup yields CDR1 SGHTA and CDR2 FQGNSA. The length of the CDR3 is 14 residues.

This clonotype was observed a few times. This chain uses TRBV19 with TRBJ1-6; D is unresolved. CDR3 length: 12 residues. V lost 3 bases and J 10 bases, leaving 7 bases between the germline ends. Germline lookup yields CDR1 LNHDA and CDR2 SQIVND (reference sequence). The CDR3 sequence: CASSIPRSPLHF. In DNA, the CDR3 is TGTGCCAGTAGTATCCCCAGGTCACCCCTCCACTTT.

The chain uses TRBV29-1 and TRBJ2-7; D could derive from TRBD1 or TRBD2 (5 bases each). In germline, CDR1 is SQVTM, CDR2 ANQGSEA. The CDR3 is 17 residues long. In DNA form, the CDR3 reads TGCAGGGCGAGAGGTGGTGGGGGAGTACAGGTTACCTACGAGCAGTACTTC. Its translation is CRARGGGGVQVTYEQYF.

In the case of this clonotype: One base away lies a much larger clone, so this may be a sequencing read error. J is TRBJ2-5 and V is TRBV2; 8 bases align to TRBD1. Germline assignment: CDR1 SNHLY and CDR2 FYNNEI. CDR3 size: 13 residues. Here the CDR3 DNA reads TGTGCCAGCAGCCGAGACAGGGGAGAGACCCTGTACTTC. Translation: CASSRDRGETLYF.

This clonotype has just a few counts. This chain connects TRBV4-2 to TRBJ1-2; D unclear. The germline V gene has CDR1 LGHNA and CDR2 YNFKEQ. The germline V and J ends were trimmed by 4 bases and 0 bases, with 12 bases remaining between them. This CDR3 comprises 15 residues. The CDR3 loop is CASSLNIRSNYGYTF. Written as DNA, the CDR3 is TGTGCCAGCAGCCTTAACATCAGGTCTAACTATGGCTACACCTTC.

The chain is built from TRBV6-2 or TRBV6-3 and TRBJ2-1; D tentatively fits TRBD1 or TRBD2 (5 bases each). Germline CDR1 MNHEY, CDR2 SVGEGT. Trimming removed 5 bases from V and 9 bases from J, with 8 bases in between. CDR3 size: 11 residues. Here the CDR3 reads CASSDGGEQFF. Written as DNA, the CDR3 is TGTGCCAGCAGTGATGGGGGTGAGCAGTTCTTC.

The gene calls are TRBV7-2 and TRBJ2-7; TRBD1 might be the D (6 bases). The CDR3 runs 16 residues. V was trimmed by 4 bases and J by 0 bases, leaving 16 bases between them. The V gene's germline CDR1 is SGHTA and CDR2 FQGNSA. The CDR3 bases are TGTGCCAGCAGCTCTCGCCCGACAGGCCTCTCCTACGAGCAGTACTTC. Translation: CASSSRPTGLSYEQYF.

The chain combines TRBV7-6 with TRBJ2-1; 11 bases align to TRBD2. The CDR3 covers 16 residues. Losses at the gene ends were 1 base for V and 3 bases for J; bases not matched to a gene: 2. CDR1 and CDR2 from the germline V gene are SGHVS and FNYEAQ. CDR3 nucleotides: TGTGCCAGCAGCTTAGAACTAGCGGGAGTCTACAATGAGCAGTTCTTC. This encodes CASSLELAGVYNEQFF.

The V and J genes are TRBV27 and TRBJ1-2, with 9 nucleotides matching TRBD1. The V and J ends lost 5 bases and 6 bases, in that order; junction bases with no gene match: 10. The germline V gene has CDR1 MNHEY and CDR2 SMNVEV (reference sequence). The CDR3 sequence is 15 residues long. In DNA form, the CDR3 reads TGTGCCAGCAGTCCGGGACAGGGCGGAGGGGATGGCTACACCTTC. Amino acids: CASSPGQGGGDGYTF.

Remarks on this clonotype: Sequence at one end of the junction differs from germline and may be a read error. This chain links TRBV13 with TRBJ1-1; 8 bases are a match to TRBD1. The germline CDR1 and CDR2 sequences are PRHDT and FYEKMQ (reference sequence). The CDR3 runs 15 residues. The CDR3 nucleotides are TGTGCCAGCAGCTCCCAAACAGGGGGAGGCACTAAAGCTTTCTTT. Protein product: CASSSQTGGGTKAFF.

The chain has TRBV19 and TRBJ1-2, with 7 nucleotides matching TRBD1. The CDR3 extends over 15 amino acids. The germline CDR1 and CDR2 sequences are LNHDA and SQIVND (reference sequence). V shed 4 bases, J shed 0 bases, and the junction held 5 bases outside the gene matches. The CDR3 nucleotides are TGTGCCAGTAGTACACGGGACAGATCTAACTATGGCTACACCTTC. This gives the protein CASSTRDRSNYGYTF.

This clonotype has just a few counts. The chain joins TRBV10-3 to TRBJ2-1, with 11 bases matching TRBD2. V was clipped by 8 bases and J by 7 bases; unmatched bases: 22. The CDR3 totals 19 residues. Germline V lookup: CDR1 ENHRY, CDR2 SYGVKD. The CDR3 loop is CAIASGTGIILAGDNEQFF. CDR3 coding DNA: TGTGCCATCGCGTCCGGGACAGGGATAATACTAGCGGGAGATAATGAGCAGTTCTTC.

This clonotype was observed a few times. The V and J genes are TRBV27 and TRBJ1-1, with TRBD1 as a possible D gene (6 bases). Between the trimmed V and J ends, which lost 6 bases and 3 bases, there was a span of 11 bases. Looked up from germline, CDR1 is MNHEY and CDR2 is SMNVEV (reference sequence). This CDR3 is 13 amino acids long. Here the CDR3 reads CASRWGGHTEAFF. DNA of the CDR3: TGTGCCAGCAGGTGGGGGGGGCACACTGAAGCTTTCTTT.

Points on this clonotype: Sequence at one end of the junction differs from germline and may be a read error. The rearrangement links TRBV12-3 or TRBV12-4 to TRBJ2-1; 9 positions match TRBD2. This CDR3 contains 14 residues. CDR3 protein: CASSLAGGVNEQFF. As DNA, the CDR3 is TGTGCTAGCAGTTTGGCGGGGGGGGTCAATGAGCAGTTCTTC.